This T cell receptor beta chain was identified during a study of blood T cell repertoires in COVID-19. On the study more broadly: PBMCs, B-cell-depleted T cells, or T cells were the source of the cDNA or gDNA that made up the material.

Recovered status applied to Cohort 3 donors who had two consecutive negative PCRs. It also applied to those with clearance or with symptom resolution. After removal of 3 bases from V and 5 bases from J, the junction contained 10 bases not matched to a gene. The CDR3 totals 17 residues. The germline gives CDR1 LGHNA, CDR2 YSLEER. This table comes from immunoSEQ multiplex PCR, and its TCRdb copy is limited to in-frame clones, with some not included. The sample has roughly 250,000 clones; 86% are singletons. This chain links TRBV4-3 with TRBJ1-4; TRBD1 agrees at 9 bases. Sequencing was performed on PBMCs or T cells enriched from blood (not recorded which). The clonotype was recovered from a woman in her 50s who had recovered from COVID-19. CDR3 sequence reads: CASSHPGQGRGNEKLFF. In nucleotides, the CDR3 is TGCGCCAGCAGCCATCCCGGACAGGGGAGGGGGAATGAAAAACTGTTTTTT.